Included here is one T cell receptor (beta chain) sequence, with context. Its antigen is not known. The data belong to a study of T cells in localized non-small cell lung cancer. Trimming shortened V by 5 bases and J by 3 bases, and 17 bases separated the two germline ends. The CDR3 loop spans 16 amino acids. Germline V gene sequence: CDR1 MDHEN, CDR2 SYDVKM. Researchers cut adjacent lung at least 2 cm from the tumor margin, and it showed no atypia. Findings and limits, study-wide: The study found T cell clonality highest in uninvolved adjacent lung, above tumor. Adjacent lung was found to contain a median roughly 50 of the top 100 tumor clones. Heterogeneity within the tumor remains possible, as just one region underwent sequencing.

Method: immunoSEQ multiplex PCR; TCRdb's copy keeps in-frame clones and lacks some. The sample carries roughly 1,500 clones, 20% to 25% recorded once. The chain links TRBV28 to TRBJ1-5; D remains unclear. The source material was normal lung tissue next to the tumor, sampled before any cancer treatment. The origin of this receptor is a man aged 35-69 years with stage II lung adenocarcinoma. CDR3 sequence reads: CASSPLSVGANQPQHF. As DNA, the CDR3 is TGTGCCAGCAGTCCACTGTCCGTAGGAGCCAATCAGCCCCAGCATTTT.